These 5 T cell receptor beta chains share one sample of origin, sequenced in a study of CD8 T cells in ankylosing spondylitis. TCRdb recomputed calls from the 5' RACE reads with MiXCR, one row per CDR3 protein. The sample has some 340,000 distinct CDR3 sequences, 14% to 15% seen once. The sample was blood, either unsorted or a sorted T cell fraction (not recorded which). All receptors derive from a male donor with ankylosing spondylitis or in good health (not recorded which).

The chain joins TRBV5-1 to TRBJ1-1; 8 positions match TRBD1. This CDR3 has 16 residues. Germline loops: CDR1 SGHRS, CDR2 YFSETQ. V was pared by 0 bases and J by 3 bases, with 7 bases of the junction left unmatched. This CDR3 is CASSLDTGTGYTEAFF. The DNA of the CDR3 is TGCGCCAGCAGCTTGGATACCGGGACAGGCTACACTGAAGCTTTCTTT.

This clonotype was observed at least ten times. This chain joins TRBV29-1 and TRBJ1-2; D remains ambiguous. Trimming stripped 2 bases from V and 5 bases from J, with 12 bases between. The germline V gene has CDR1 SQVTM and CDR2 ANQGSEA. The CDR3 spans 13 residues. Here the CDR3 DNA reads TGCAGCGTTGAATCCAGGAGTGGTTATGGCTACACCTTC. Amino acids: CSVESRSGYGYTF.

This clonotype was seen a handful of times. V is TRBV3-1 and J is TRBJ1-4; TRBD1 aligns across 9 bases. The CDR3 extends over 14 amino acids. The trim removed 4 bases at V and 6 bases at J, leaving 3 bases unmatched. Germline-derived CDR1 and CDR2 are LGHDT and YNNKEL (reference sequence). The CDR3 region has the DNA TGTGCCAGCAGCCGCCGGGACAGGGATGAAAAACTGTTTTTT. This encodes CASSRRDRDEKLFF.

The V call is TRBV7-8, the J call TRBJ2-1, with 9 positions matching TRBD1. The CDR3 loop spans 16 amino acids. V lost 3 bases and J lost 8; bases outside the gene matches: 11. Per the germline V gene, CDR1 is SGHVS and CDR2 is FQNEAQ. CDR3 DNA: TGTGCCAGCAGCTTGGGAGTGGGGACAGGGATTTATGAGCAGTTCTTC. It is translated as CASSLGVGTGIYEQFF.

The V call is TRBV4-1, the J call TRBJ2-1; D remains unclear. Germline CDR1 and CDR2: MGHRA and YSYEKL. Trimming removed 4 bases at V and 9 bases at J, with 22 bases between. The CDR3 totals 16 residues. The CDR3 region is CASSPLPLLERGEQFF. CDR3 bases: TGCGCCAGCAGCCCACTCCCGCTGCTAGAGCGTGGTGAGCAGTTCTTC.